This T cell receptor (beta chain) stems from a study of blood T cell repertoires in COVID-19. This table comes from immunoSEQ multiplex PCR, and its TCRdb copy is limited to in-frame clones, with some not included. The data hold under 200,000 clones, with roughly 87% observed a single time. This CDR3 contains 16 residues. Unmatched junction bases numbered 5, after V lost 5 bases and J lost 5 bases. Germline lookup yields CDR1 SGHVS and CDR2 FNYEAQ. The sequence derives from a man aged 60-69 years with active or convalescent COVID-19. The sequenced material came from peripheral blood. The chain couples TRBV7-6 to TRBJ2-5, with 16 positions matching TRBD2. CDR3 DNA: TGTGCCAGCAGCCCAGGGACTAGCGGGGGGGCGGAGACCCAGTACTTC. Translating gives CASSPGTSGGAETQYF.